This entry concerns a single T cell receptor beta chain. It lacks a known antigen. Base-call qualities are not available, and no considerably larger clone is one nucleotide away. Relative to germline, V is missing 3 bases and J is missing 3 bases, with 5 bases of the junction outside any gene match. CDR1 and CDR2 are drawn from the germline V gene: SQVTM, ANQGSEA. Spanning cysteine to phenylalanine, the CDR3 consists of 14 amino acids. Only the CDR3 DNA stays, 42 bases, in frame from base 1. The library was obtained by the immunoSEQ multiplex PCR assay. Held by TCRdb, this immuneACCESS table contains in-frame sequences only and omits some clones. Under half of the omission traces to an unresolved V gene where checked; the cause of the rest is unknown. The sample profile shows just over 30,000 clones; 89% of them were found once. The ten largest clones represent about 6.4% of the sample. The record originates from a study of T cell changes during pregnancy in multiple sclerosis (dated by TCRdb to between 2019 and 2020). For the study in its entirety: The study examined how the T cell repertoire changed over the course of pregnancy in women with multiple sclerosis.

The receptor chain draws on TRBV29-1 and TRBJ2-5, and 9 bases in between align with TRBD1. This specimen was CD8+ T cells from peripheral blood mononuclear cells, taken in the second trimester of pregnancy. The clonotype originates from a female donor with multiple sclerosis, enrolled in a pregnancy study. The sequenced DNA is TGCAGCGTTGACGGGGACAGGGAGAAAGAGACCCAGTACTTC. Its protein is CSVDGDREKETQYF.